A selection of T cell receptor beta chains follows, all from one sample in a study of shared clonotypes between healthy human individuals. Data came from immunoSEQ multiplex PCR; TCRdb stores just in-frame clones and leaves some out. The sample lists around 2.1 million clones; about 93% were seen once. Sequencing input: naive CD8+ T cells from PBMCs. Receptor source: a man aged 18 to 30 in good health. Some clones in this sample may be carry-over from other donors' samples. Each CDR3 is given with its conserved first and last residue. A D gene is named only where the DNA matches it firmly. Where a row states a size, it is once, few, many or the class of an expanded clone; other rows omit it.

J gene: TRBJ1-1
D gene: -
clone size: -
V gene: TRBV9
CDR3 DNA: TGTGCCAGCAGCGCATCACAGGGGAACACTGAAGCTTTCTTT
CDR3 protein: CASSASQGNTEAFF

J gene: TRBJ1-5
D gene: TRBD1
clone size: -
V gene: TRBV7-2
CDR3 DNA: TGTGCCAGCAGCCCGGACAGGCCGGATCAGCCCCAGCATTTT
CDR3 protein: CASSPDRPDQPQHF

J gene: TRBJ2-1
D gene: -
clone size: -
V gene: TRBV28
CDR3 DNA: TGTGCCAGCTCCTTCGGTGGTACCTACAATGAGCAGTTCTTC
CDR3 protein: CASSFGGTYNEQFF

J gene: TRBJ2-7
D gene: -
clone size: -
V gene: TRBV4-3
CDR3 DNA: TGCGCCAGCAGCCAAGATAGTTCGGCTAGCGACGAGCAGTACTTC
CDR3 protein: CASSQDSSASDEQYF

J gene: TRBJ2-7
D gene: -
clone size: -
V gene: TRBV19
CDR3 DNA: TGTGCCAGTAGTTTCTCACTCGTGCGCGAGCAGTACTTC
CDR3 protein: CASSFSLVREQYF

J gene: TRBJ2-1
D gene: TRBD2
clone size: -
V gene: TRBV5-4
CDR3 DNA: TGTGCCAGCAGCTCTTCGGGACTAGCGGCCTACAATGAGCAGTTCTTC
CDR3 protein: CASSSSGLAAYNEQFF

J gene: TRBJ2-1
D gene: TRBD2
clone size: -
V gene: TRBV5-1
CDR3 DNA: TGCGCCAGCAGCCACGGGACTAGCGGGAGTGTGTGGAACAATGAGCAGTTCTTC
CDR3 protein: CASSHGTSGSVWNNEQFF

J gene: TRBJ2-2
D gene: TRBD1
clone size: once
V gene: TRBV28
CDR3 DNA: TGTGCCAGCAGTCTCACCGGGACAGGGGCCACCGGGGAGCTGTTTTTT
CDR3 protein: CASSLTGTGATGELFF

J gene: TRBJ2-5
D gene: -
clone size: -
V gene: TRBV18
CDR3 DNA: TGTGCCACTTCACCGGGGTCCAGGACCCAGTACTTC
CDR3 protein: CATSPGSRTQYF

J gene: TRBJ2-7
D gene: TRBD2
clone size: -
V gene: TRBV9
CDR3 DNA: TGTGCCAGCAGCGTAGACCTAGCGGGAGACGCCTTCGGGCACGAGCAGTACTTC
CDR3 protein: CASSVDLAGDAFGHEQYF

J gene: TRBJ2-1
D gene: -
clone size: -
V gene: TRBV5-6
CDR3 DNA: TGTGCCAGCAGCGTTGGTGTCCTACCAGGAGATGAGCAGTTCTTC
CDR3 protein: CASSVGVLPGDEQFF

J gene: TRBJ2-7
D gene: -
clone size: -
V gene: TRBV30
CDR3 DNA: TGTGCCTGGAGTGTTAGCCCTCCAGGCGAGCAGTACTTC
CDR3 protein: CAWSVSPPGEQYF

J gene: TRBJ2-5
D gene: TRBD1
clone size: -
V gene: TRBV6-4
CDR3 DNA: TGTGCCAGCAGTGACGGGACAGGGGTCTTCCAAGAGACCCAGTACTTC
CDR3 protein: CASSDGTGVFQETQYF

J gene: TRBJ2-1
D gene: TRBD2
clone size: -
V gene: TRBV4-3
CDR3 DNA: TGCGCCAGCAGCCAAGATTGGGCTAGCGGGAATCATGAGCAGTTCTTC
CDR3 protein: CASSQDWASGNHEQFF

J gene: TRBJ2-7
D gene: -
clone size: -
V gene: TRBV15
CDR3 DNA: TGTGCCACCAGCAGAGGACTGAGCGAGCAGTACTTC
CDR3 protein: CATSRGLSEQYF

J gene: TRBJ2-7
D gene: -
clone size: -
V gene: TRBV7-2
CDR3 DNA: TGTGCCAGCAGCCTTTGGCCCGCAGACGAGCAGTACTTC
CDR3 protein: CASSLWPADEQYF

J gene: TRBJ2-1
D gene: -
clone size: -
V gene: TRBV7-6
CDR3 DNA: TGTGCCAGCAGCCCCACTAGGGTCCATGAGCAGTTCTTC
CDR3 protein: CASSPTRVHEQFF

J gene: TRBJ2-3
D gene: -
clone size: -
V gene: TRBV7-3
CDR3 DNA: TGTGCCAGCAGCTCTCCGGGATCCACAGATACGCAGTATTTT
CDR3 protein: CASSSPGSTDTQYF

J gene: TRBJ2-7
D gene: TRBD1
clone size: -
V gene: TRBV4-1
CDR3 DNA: TGCGCCAGCAGCCACCACGACAGGGGGCTATACGAGCAGTACTTC
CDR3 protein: CASSHHDRGLYEQYF

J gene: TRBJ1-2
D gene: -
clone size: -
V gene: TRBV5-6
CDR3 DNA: TGTGCCAGCAGCTCTGGCACAGCTTTATATAGCTACACCTTC
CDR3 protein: CASSSGTALYSYTF

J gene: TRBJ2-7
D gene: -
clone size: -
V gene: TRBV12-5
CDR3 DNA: TGTGCTAGTGGTCCCACGCGGAACGAGCAGTACTTC
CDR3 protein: CASGPTRNEQYF

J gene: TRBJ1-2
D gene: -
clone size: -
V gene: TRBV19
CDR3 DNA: TGTGCCAGTAGTGGGACGGGTGGCTACACCTTC
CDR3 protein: CASSGTGGYTF

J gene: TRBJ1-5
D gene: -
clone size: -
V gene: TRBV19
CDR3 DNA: TGTGCCAGTAGTAATATTGGTGAGGCAGGGTATGCGCCCCAGCATTTT
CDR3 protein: CASSNIGEAGYAPQHF

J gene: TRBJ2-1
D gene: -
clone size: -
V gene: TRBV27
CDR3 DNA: TGTGCCAGCAGTTTGGACTTATACAATGAGCAGTTCTTC
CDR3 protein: CASSLDLYNEQFF

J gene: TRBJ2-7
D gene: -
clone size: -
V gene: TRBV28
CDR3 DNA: TGTGCCAGCAGCCTCCGGGGTGAGGTCTACGAGCAGTACTTC
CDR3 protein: CASSLRGEVYEQYF

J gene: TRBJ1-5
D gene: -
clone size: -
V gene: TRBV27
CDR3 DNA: TGTGCCAGCCCAGGGGAGGGGAATCAGCCCCAGCATTTT
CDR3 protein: CASPGEGNQPQHF

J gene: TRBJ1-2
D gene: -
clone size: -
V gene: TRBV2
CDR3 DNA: TGTGCCAGCAGTGAAGCCCGCGGGGGGCCTAGCTACACCTTC
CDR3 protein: CASSEARGGPSYTF

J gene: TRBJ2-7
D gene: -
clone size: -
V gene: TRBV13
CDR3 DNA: TGTGCCAGCAGCCCCCGCGGGGCACCCTACGAGCAGTACTTC
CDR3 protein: CASSPRGAPYEQYF

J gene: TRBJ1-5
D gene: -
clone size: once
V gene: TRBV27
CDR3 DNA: TGTGCCAGCAGACCAGACAGGCCTTGGCAGCCCCAGCATTTT
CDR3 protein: CASRPDRPWQPQHF

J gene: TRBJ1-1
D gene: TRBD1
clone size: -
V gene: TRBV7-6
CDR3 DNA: TGTGCCAGCAGCTTAGCAGGGGGCAAGAACACTGAAGCTTTCTTT
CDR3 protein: CASSLAGGKNTEAFF

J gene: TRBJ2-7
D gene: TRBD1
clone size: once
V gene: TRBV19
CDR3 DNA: TGTGCCAGTAGTAGGCCAGGGGGAAACTCCTACGAGCAGTACTTC
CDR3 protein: CASSRPGGNSYEQYF

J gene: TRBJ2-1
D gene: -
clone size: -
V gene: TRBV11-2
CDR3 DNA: TGTGCCAGCAGCTTAGATCCCAGGGGCTTGGTCCATGAGCAGTTCTTC
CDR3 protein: CASSLDPRGLVHEQFF

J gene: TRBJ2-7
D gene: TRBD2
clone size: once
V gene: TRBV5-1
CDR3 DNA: TGCGCCAGCAGCGTCGGACTAGCGGTACCGTCCTCCTACGAGCAGTACTTC
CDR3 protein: CASSVGLAVPSSYEQYF

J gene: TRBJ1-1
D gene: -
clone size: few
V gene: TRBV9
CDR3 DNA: TGTGCCAGCAGCGCGAGGGTAGGCACTGAAGCTTTCTTT
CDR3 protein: CASSARVGTEAFF

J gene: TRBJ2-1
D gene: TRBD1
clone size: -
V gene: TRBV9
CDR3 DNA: TGTGCCAGCAGCGCCCGGGACAGGGTAAATGAGCAGTTCTTC
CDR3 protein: CASSARDRVNEQFF

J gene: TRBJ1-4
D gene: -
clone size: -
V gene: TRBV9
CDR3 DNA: TGTGCCAGCAGCTCTCAGGGTTTAACTAATGAAAAACTGTTTTTT
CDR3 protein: CASSSQGLTNEKLFF

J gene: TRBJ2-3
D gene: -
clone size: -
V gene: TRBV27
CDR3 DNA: TGTGCCAGCAGTTTTGTCGGGAGCACGGTAGATACGCAGTATTTT
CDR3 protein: CASSFVGSTVDTQYF

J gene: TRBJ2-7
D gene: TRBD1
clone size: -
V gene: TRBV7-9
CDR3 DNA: TGTGCCAGCAGCATGCCTTACCGGGACAGCTACGAGCAGTACTTC
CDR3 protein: CASSMPYRDSYEQYF

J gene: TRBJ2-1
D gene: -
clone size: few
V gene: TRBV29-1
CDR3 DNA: TGCAGCGTTGTCGGTAATGAGCAGTTCTTC
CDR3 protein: CSVVGNEQFF

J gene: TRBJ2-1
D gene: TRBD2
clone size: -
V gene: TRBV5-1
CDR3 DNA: TGCGCCAGCAGCTTGGGTAGAGCGGGAGGCCCTTACAATGAGCAGTTCTTC
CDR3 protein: CASSLGRAGGPYNEQFF

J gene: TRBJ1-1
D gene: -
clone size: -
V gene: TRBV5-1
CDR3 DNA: TGCGCCAGCAGCTTGGTTCAGGTGGGCACTGAAGCTTTCTTT
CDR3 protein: CASSLVQVGTEAFF

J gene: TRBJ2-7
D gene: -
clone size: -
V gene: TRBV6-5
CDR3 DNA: TGTGCCAGCAGTACTGGACAAAGCTCCTACGAGCAGTACTTC
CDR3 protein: CASSTGQSSYEQYF

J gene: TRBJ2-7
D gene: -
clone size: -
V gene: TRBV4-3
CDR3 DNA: TGCGCCAGCAGCGAGGGGAGCACCAGGGGCCTCCCCTACGAGCAGTACTTC
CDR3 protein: CASSEGSTRGLPYEQYF

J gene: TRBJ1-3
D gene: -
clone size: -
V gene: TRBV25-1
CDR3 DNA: TGTGCCAGCAGTGAAGCCGTAAGCTCTGGAAACACCATATATTTT
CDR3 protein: CASSEAVSSGNTIYF

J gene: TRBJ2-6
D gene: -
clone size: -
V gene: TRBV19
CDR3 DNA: TGTGCCAGTAGTATTTGGGGATCTGGGGCCAACGTCCTGACTTTC
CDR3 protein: CASSIWGSGANVLTF

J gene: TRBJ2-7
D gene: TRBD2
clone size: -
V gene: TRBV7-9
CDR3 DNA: TGTGCCAGCAGCCGAACTAGCGTCTTCAACGAGCAGTACTTC
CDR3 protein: CASSRTSVFNEQYF

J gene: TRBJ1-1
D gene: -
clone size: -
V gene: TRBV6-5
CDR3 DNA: TGTGCCAGCAGCCTTAACGGGGGCACTGAAGCTTTCTTT
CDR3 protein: CASSLNGGTEAFF

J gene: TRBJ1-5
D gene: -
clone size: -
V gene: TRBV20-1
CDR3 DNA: TGCAGTGCTAGGGACAGTCTGGCCCAGCATTTT
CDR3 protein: CSARDSLAQHF

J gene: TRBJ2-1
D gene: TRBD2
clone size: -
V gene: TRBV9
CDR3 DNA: TGTGCCAGCAGCGCACTAGCGTTCGGGTCCTACAATGAGCAGTTCTTC
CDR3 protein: CASSALAFGSYNEQFF

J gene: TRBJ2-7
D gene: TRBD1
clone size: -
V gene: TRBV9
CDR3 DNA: TGTGCCAGCAGCCCTCGACAGGGCCCCCTTAGGGAGCAGTACTTC
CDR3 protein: CASSPRQGPLREQYF

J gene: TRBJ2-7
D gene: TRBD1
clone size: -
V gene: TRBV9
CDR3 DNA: TGTGCCAGCAGCCCCACCGGGACAGGTACCTACGAGCAGTACTTC
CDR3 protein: CASSPTGTGTYEQYF

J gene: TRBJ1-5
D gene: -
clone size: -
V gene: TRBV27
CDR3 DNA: TGTGCCAGCAGTACCCCCTCGGATAGCAATCAGCCCCAGCATTTT
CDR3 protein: CASSTPSDSNQPQHF

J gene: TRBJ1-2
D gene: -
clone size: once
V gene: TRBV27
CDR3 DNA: TGTGCCAGCAGTTTATCGATTCAGGCAGGCTATGGCTACACCTTC
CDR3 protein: CASSLSIQAGYGYTF

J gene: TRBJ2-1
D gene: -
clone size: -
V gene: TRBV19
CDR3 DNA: TGTGCCAGTAGTATAGGGGAGTATGTTAATGAGCAGTTCTTC
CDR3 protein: CASSIGEYVNEQFF

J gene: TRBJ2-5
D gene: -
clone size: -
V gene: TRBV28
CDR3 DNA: TGTGCCAGCAAGTTCAGGGGGGACCAAGAGACCCAGTACTTC
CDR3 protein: CASKFRGDQETQYF

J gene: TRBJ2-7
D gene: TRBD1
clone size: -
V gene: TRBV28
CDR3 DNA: TGTGCCAGCAGTCATCCGCAGGGGGCGGGCGAGCAGTACTTC
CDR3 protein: CASSHPQGAGEQYF

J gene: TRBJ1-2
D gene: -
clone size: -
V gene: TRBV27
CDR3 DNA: TGTGCCAGCAGTCCAGGGGTAATTAACTATGGCTACACCTTC
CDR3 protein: CASSPGVINYGYTF

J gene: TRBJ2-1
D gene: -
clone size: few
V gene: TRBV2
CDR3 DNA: TGTGCCAGCAGTGAAGGGGGGAGCTCCTACAATGAGCAGTTCTTC
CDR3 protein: CASSEGGSSYNEQFF

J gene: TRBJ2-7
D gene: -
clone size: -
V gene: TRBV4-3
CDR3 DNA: TGCGCCAGCAGCCAAGTGCTCAGCCCAACCTACGAGCAGTACTTC
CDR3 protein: CASSQVLSPTYEQYF

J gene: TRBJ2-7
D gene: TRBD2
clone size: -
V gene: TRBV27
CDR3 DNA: TGTGCCAGCAGTTTATCCTGGACTAGGGTATCCTACGAGCAGTACTTC
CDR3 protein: CASSLSWTRVSYEQYF